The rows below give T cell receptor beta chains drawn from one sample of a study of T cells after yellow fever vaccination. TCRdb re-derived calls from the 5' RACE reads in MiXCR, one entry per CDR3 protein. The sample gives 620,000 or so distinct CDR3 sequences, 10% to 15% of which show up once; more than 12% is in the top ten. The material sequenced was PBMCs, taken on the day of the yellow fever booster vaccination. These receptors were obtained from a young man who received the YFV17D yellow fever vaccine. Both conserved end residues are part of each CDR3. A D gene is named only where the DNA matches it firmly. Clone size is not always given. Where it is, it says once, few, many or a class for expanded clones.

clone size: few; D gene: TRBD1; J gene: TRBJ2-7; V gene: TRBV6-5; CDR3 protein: CASSYGDRSYEQYF; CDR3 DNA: TGTGCCAGCAGTTACGGGGACAGATCCTACGAGCAGTACTTC
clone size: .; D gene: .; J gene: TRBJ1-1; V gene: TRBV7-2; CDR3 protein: CASSRAWNTEAFF; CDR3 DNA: TGTGCCAGCAGCAGGGCTTGGAACACTGAAGCTTTCTTT
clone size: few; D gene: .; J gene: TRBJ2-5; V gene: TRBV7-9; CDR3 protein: CASSLAPAGRETQYF; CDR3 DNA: TGTGCCAGCAGCTTAGCTCCGGCAGGGCGAGAGACCCAGTACTTC
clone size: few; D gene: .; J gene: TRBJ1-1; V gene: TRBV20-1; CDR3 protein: CSAPRGGSEAFF; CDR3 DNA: TGCAGTGCGCCCCGAGGCGGCTCTGAAGCTTTCTTT
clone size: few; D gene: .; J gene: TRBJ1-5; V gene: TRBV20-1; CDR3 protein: CSASRDDQPQHF; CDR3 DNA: TGCAGTGCTAGCAGGGACGATCAGCCCCAGCATTTT
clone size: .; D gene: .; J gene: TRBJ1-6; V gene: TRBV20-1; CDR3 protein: CSARFGGAVDDSPLHF; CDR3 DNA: TGCAGTGCTAGGTTCGGTGGGGCTGTGGATGATTCACCCCTCCACTTT
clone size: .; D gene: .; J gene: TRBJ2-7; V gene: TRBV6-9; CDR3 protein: CASSSPLRPVVSAEQYF; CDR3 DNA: TGTGCCAGCAGTTCTCCCCTTAGGCCCGTAGTATCAGCAGAGCAGTACTTC
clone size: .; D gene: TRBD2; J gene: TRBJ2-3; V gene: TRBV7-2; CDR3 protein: CASTLSGSPTDTQYF; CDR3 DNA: TGTGCCAGCACCTTGAGCGGGAGCCCCACAGATACGCAGTATTTT
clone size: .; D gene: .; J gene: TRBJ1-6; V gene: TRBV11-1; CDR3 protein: CASSLVFGRGLEDSPLHF; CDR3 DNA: TGTGCCAGCAGCTTAGTTTTTGGCCGGGGGTTGGAGGATTCACCCCTCCACTTT
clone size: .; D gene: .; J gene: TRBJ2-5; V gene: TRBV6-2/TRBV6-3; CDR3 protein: CASQRANKETQYF; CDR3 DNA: TGTGCCAGCCAGCGGGCCAACAAAGAGACCCAGTACTTC
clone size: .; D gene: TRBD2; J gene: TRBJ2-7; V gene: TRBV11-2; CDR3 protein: CASSLGSGGSYEQYF; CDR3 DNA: TGTGCCAGCAGCTTAGGTAGCGGGGGTTCCTACGAGCAGTACTTC
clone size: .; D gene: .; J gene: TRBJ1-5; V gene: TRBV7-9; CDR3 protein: CASSNLQANQPQHF; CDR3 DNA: TGTGCCAGCAGCAACTTACAGGCGAATCAGCCCCAGCATTTT
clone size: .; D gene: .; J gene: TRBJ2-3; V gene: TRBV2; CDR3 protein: CASRGGQNTQYF; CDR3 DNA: TGTGCCAGCAGAGGGGGACAAAATACGCAGTATTTT
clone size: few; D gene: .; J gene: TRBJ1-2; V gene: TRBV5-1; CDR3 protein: CASSRAGGQTSYTF; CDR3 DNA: TGCGCCAGCAGCCGGGCCGGAGGACAAACGAGCTACACCTTC
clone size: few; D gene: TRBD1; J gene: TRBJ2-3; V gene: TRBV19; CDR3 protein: CASSSGTDLGIDTQYF; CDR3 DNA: TGTGCCAGTAGTTCCGGGACAGATTTGGGGATAGATACGCAGTATTTT
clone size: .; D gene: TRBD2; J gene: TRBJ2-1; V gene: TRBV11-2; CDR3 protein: CASTHASGGNYSEQFF; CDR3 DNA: TGTGCCAGCACACACGCGAGCGGGGGAAATTACAGTGAGCAGTTCTTC
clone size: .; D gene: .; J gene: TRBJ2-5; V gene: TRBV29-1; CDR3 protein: CSVLGSQETQYF; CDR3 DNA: TGCAGCGTACTGGGCAGCCAAGAGACCCAGTACTTC
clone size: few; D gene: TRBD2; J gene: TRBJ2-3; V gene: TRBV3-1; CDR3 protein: CASSHSLPGLGADTQYF; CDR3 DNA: TGTGCCAGCAGCCACTCGCTTCCGGGACTAGGAGCAGATACGCAGTATTTT
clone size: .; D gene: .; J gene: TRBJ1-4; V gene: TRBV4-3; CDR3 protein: CASSTRAVEKLFF; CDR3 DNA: TGCGCCAGCAGCACCCGTGCAGTTGAAAAACTGTTTTTT
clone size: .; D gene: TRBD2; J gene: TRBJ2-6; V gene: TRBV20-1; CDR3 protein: CSARVGGNSISGANVLTF; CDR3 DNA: TGCAGTGCTAGAGTGGGGGGGAACTCGATCTCTGGGGCCAACGTCCTGACTTTC
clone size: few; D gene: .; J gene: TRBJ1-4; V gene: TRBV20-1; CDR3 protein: CSARDWGEKLFF; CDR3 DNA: TGCAGTGCTAGAGATTGGGGCGAAAAACTGTTTTTT
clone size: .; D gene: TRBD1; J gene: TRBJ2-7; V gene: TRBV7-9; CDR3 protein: CASRLDRLSEQYF; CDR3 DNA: TGTGCCAGCAGACTGGACAGGCTCTCCGAGCAGTACTTC
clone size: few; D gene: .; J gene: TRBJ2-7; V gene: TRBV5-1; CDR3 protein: CASSEGNYEQYF; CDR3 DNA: TGCGCCAGCAGCGAGGGGAACTACGAGCAGTACTTC
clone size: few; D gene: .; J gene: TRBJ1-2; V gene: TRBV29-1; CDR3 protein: CSVEVTVGDGYTF; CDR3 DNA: TGCAGCGTTGAAGTAACTGTGGGAGATGGCTACACCTTC
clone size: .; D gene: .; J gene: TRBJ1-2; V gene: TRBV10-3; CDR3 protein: CAISDSPGPTGGYTF; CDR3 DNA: TGTGCCATCAGTGATTCCCCTGGGCCCACGGGAGGCTACACCTTC
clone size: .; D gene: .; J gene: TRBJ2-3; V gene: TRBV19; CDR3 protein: CASNQNPDTQYF; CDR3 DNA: TGTGCCAGTAACCAGAACCCAGATACGCAGTATTTT